This T cell receptor (beta chain) was recorded in a study of lymphopenia after photon versus proton radiotherapy. Sequencing used immunoSEQ multiplex PCR; TCRdb keeps in-frame clones, though not all of them. The sample consists of about 8,300 clones, around nine tenths of them appearing once. Overall study findings and caveats: Survival link was tested only in deceased patients; proton benefit remains a possibility.

The CDR3 loop spans 11 amino acids. Trimming stripped 7 bases from V and 2 bases from J, with 5 bases between. Germline-derived CDR1 and CDR2 are MDHEN and SYDVKM. Concerning this clone itself: The antigen remains undetermined.

This TCR was recovered from an older man with cholangiocarcinoma. The sample was peripheral blood, taken from a patient treated with photon-based radiotherapy. The rearrangement joins TRBV28 to TRBJ1-1; D remains unclear. CDR3 loop: CASKFNTEAFF. The CDR3 bases are TGTGCCAGCAAATTCAACACTGAAGCTTTCTTT.